This TCR beta chain is drawn from a study of control samples from healthy donors and cancer patients. The V gene lost 4 bases and the J gene lost 1 base, with 11 bases spanning the gap. The CDR3 totals 14 residues. The germline V gene has CDR1 LGHDT and CDR2 YNNKEL (reference sequence). Libraries were prepared by immunoSEQ multiplex PCR; TCRdb keeps only in-frame clonotypes and omits some of them. The sample lists 100,000 to 150,000 clones; 85% to 95% were seen once. The sequence was obtained from a man at least 80 years old with head and neck cancer. Material for sequencing was PBMCs. The gene calls are TRBV3-1 (or the pseudogene TRBV3-2) and TRBJ2-7, with a weak D call TRBD2 (6 bases). CDR3 bases: TGTGCCAGCAGCCGGACTACCTCGTCCTACGAGCAGTACTTC. Protein: CASSRTTSSYEQYF.